These 27 T cell receptor beta chains came from one sample sequenced in a study of shared clonotypes between healthy human individuals. Clones were read by immunoSEQ multiplex PCR, and TCRdb kept only the in-frame ones, dropping some. The table includes some 2,400,000 clones, almost 96% detected once. The sequenced sample was naive CD4+ T cells sorted from blood. Subset: CD45RA+ positively selected. The receptors come from a man younger than 35 in good health.

V is TRBV7-2 and J is TRBJ2-5; a weak D match, TRBD1 (6 bases). Germline CDR1 reads SGHTA; CDR2 reads FQGNSA. V dropped 4 bases and J dropped 3 bases, with 9 bases sitting between them. The CDR3 length is 13 residues. CDR3 sequence: CASSYGQKETQYF. DNA for the CDR3: TGTGCCAGCAGCTACGGACAGAAAGAGACCCAGTACTTC.

The V and J genes are TRBV18 and TRBJ2-7; D could derive from TRBD1 or TRBD2 (5 bases each). CDR1 and CDR2 (germline): KGHSH, LQKENI. Trimming took 3 bases from V and 0 from J, leaving 12 bases between them. The CDR3 runs 15 residues. Written as DNA, the CDR3 is TGTGCCAGCTCACCCAGGGACGGAAGCTCCTACGAGCAGTACTTC. It codes for CASSPRDGSSYEQYF.

This clone was counted only a few times. The rearrangement links TRBV6-5 to TRBJ1-6, with D possibly TRBD1 on 5 matching bases. This CDR3 contains 13 residues. V lost 2 bases to trimming and J lost 11 bases, with 10 bases between them. Germline V gene sequence: CDR1 MNHEY, CDR2 SVGAGI. CDR3: CASSYTGIAPLHF. The CDR3 coding sequence is TGTGCCAGCAGTTACACAGGTATTGCACCCCTCCACTTT.

Of note for this clone: Within the sample, other DNA sequences also encode this same CDR3. The rearrangement joins TRBV7-2 to TRBJ1-1; D remains unclear. Germline CDR1 reads SGHTA; CDR2 reads FQGNSA. Trimming cost V 4 bases and J 0 bases, with 6 bases left between them. The CDR3 extends over 13 amino acids. CDR3 bases: TGTGCCAGCAGCTCTACAGTGAACACTGAAGCTTTCTTT. Translating gives CASSSTVNTEAFF.

The chain carries TRBV28 and TRBJ1-1; 10 nucleotides agree with TRBD1. Per germline, CDR1 MDHEN and CDR2 SYDVKM. This CDR3 spans 17 amino acids. The V and J ends lost 4 bases and 2 bases, in that order; junction bases with no gene match: 10. CDR3 coding DNA: TGTGCCAGCAGTTCCGGGACAGGGGTTTGGCGAAACACTGAAGCTTTCTTT. Amino acid sequence: CASSSGTGVWRNTEAFF. The full variable domain, with the rest looked up from reference TRBV28 and TRBJ1-1, is DVKVTQSSRYLVKRTGEKVFLECVQDMDHENMFWYRQDPGLGLRLIYFSYDVKMKEKGDIPEGYSVSREKKERFSLILESASTNQTSMYLCASSSGTGVWRNTEAFFGQGTRLTVV.

The chain is built from TRBV11-3 and TRBJ2-1; 9 positions match TRBD1. The CDR3 sequence is 15 residues long. The V gene end was trimmed by 5 bases and the J gene end by 7 bases; junction bases not matched to a gene: 9. The germline V gene has CDR1 SGHNT and CDR2 YENEEA. The CDR3 DNA reads TGTGCCAGCAGCCCAATGGCGACAGGGGGGAATGAGCAGTTCTTC. Translation gives CASSPMATGGNEQFF.

Concerning this clone: This same CDR3 is encoded by further DNA sequences in the sample. The J gene is TRBJ1-3, the V gene TRBV6-6; a weak D match, TRBD1 (5 bases). The CDR3 is 12 amino acids. Germline CDR1 MNHNY, CDR2 SVGAGI (reference sequence). The ends were cut back, 6 bases at V and 4 bases at J, with 7 bases in the middle. The CDR3 DNA reads TGTGCCAGCAGCTCAGGGGGAAACACCATATATTTT. It encodes CASSSGGNTIYF.

J is TRBJ2-1 and V is TRBV5-1, with no clear D. V was clipped by 0 bases and J by 4 bases, with 11 bases between them. The CDR3 is 15 residues long. From germline, CDR1 is SGHRS and CDR2 YFSETQ. The CDR3 protein is CASSLAPAEYNEQFF. The CDR3 nucleotides read TGCGCCAGCAGCTTGGCCCCCGCCGAGTACAATGAGCAGTTCTTC.

The chain combines TRBV18 with TRBJ2-1, with 9 bases matching TRBD2. This CDR3 is 18 amino acids long. After removal of 0 bases from V and 8 bases from J, the junction contained 14 bases not matched to a gene. Looked up from germline, CDR1 is KGHSH and CDR2 is LQKENI. In nucleotides, the CDR3 is TGTGCCAGCTCACCACCGACGGGCGGGAGGGCCTATGACTATGAGCAGTTCTTC. Its translation is CASSPPTGGRAYDYEQFF. Supplemented by reference TRBV18 and TRBJ2-1, the full variable domain reads NAGVMQNPRHLVRRRGQEARLRCSPMKGHSHVYWYRQLPEEGLKFMVYLQKENIIDESGMPKERFSAEFPKEGPSILRIQQVVRGDSAAYFCASSPPTGGRAYDYEQFFGPGTRLTVL.

The chain combines TRBV6-6 with TRBJ1-2, with 8 bases aligning to TRBD1. V lost 5 bases and J lost 4; bases outside the gene matches: 6. Germline CDR1 MNHNY, CDR2 SVGAGI (reference sequence). This CDR3 has 14 amino acids. The DNA for the CDR3 is TGTGCCAGCAGTACCCGGGACAGGCTCTATGGCTACACCTTC. Its translation: CASSTRDRLYGYTF.

The rearrangement uses TRBV19 and TRBJ1-6; 7 bases agree with TRBD1. In germline, CDR1 is LNHDA, CDR2 SQIVND (reference sequence). V was pared by 3 bases and J by 6 bases, with 5 bases of the junction left unmatched. The CDR3 totals 15 residues. DNA of the CDR3: TGTGCCAGTAGTATCTCAGGGGGTAGTAATTCACCCCTCCACTTT. Amino acids: CASSISGGSNSPLHF. The full variable domain, in which reference TRBV19 and TRBJ1-6 provide the parts outside the CDR3, is DGGITQSPKYLFRKEGQNVTLSCEQNLNHDAMYWYRQDPGQGLRLIYYSQIVNDFQKGDIAEGYSVSREKKESFPLTVTSAQKNPTAFYLCASSISGGSNSPLHFGNGTRLTVT.

The chain is built from TRBV5-1 and TRBJ2-7; no clear D gene. Trimming took off 3 bases at V and 0 bases at J, with 10 bases between the two ends. The CDR3 loop spans 14 amino acids. CDR1 SGHRS and CDR2 YFSETQ come from the germline V gene. The CDR3 loop reads CASSSTSTSYEQYF. The CDR3 coding sequence is TGCGCCAGCAGCTCAACCTCAACCTCCTACGAGCAGTACTTC. Full variable domain (rest looked up from reference TRBV5-1 and TRBJ2-7): KAGVTQTPRYLIKTRGQQVTLSCSPISGHRSVSWYQQTPGQGLQFLFEYFSETQRNKGNFPGRFSGRQFSNSRSEMNVSTLELGDSALYLCASSSTSTSYEQYFGPGTRLTVT.

This chain links TRBV11-2 with TRBJ1-3; D is perhaps TRBD1 (5 bases). Trimming removed 6 bases from V and 0 bases from J, with 9 bases in between. The CDR3 has 14 residues. Germline CDR1 SGHAT, CDR2 FQNNGV. The CDR3 nucleotides read TGTGCCAGCAGAGGGGAGAGCTCTGGAAACACCATATATTTT. This codes for CASRGESSGNTIYF.

The gene calls are TRBV5-1 and TRBJ2-2, with 7 bases aligning to TRBD1. J gave up 0 bases and V 1 base, and 6 bases lay outside the gene matches. This CDR3 is 17 amino acids long. The V gene's germline CDR1 is SGHRS and CDR2 YFSETQ. CDR3 DNA sequence: TGCGCCAGCAGCTTGATCACAGGGGCCCCGAACACCGGGGAGCTGTTTTTT. Residues: CASSLITGAPNTGELFF.

The V gene is TRBV4-1, the J gene TRBJ2-4, with 11 bases that match TRBD2. The CDR3 is 17 residues long. Germline lookup yields CDR1 MGHRA and CDR2 YSYEKL. Trimming at V came to 4 bases and at J to 0 bases, leaving 5 bases not matched to a gene. CDR3 in amino acids: CASSPGLADLAKNIQYF. DNA for the CDR3: TGCGCCAGCAGCCCGGGACTAGCGGACCTAGCCAAAAACATTCAGTACTTC.

The rearrangement links TRBV7-9 to TRBJ2-1, with 12 bases identical to TRBD1. The length of the CDR3 is 19 residues. V shed 1 base, J shed 6 bases, and the junction held 13 bases outside the gene matches. From germline, CDR1 is SEHNR and CDR2 FQNEAQ (reference sequence). The CDR3 here is CASSLEFGLGTGGRNEQFF. The CDR3 bases are TGTGCCAGCAGCTTAGAATTTGGCCTTGGGACAGGGGGCCGCAATGAGCAGTTCTTC.

With regard to this clone: Distinct nucleotide sequences in the sample also encode this CDR3. The rearrangement links TRBV29-1 to TRBJ2-6; no reliable D call. The germline V and J ends were trimmed by 2 bases and 2 bases, with 1 base remaining between them. CDR1 SQVTM and CDR2 ANQGSEA come from the germline V gene. CDR3 length: 12 residues. The CDR3 protein is CSVETGANVLTF. For the CDR3, the DNA is TGCAGCGTTGAAACTGGGGCCAACGTCCTGACTTTC. The full variable domain, with the rest looked up from reference TRBV29-1 and TRBJ2-6, is SAVISQKPSRDICQRGTSLTIQCQVDSQVTMMFWYRQQPGQSLTLIATANQGSEATYESGFVIDKFPISRPNLTFSTLTVSNMSPEDSSIYLCSVETGANVLTFGAGSRLTVL.

The chain combines TRBV11-2 with TRBJ2-1; TRBD2 aligns across 9 bases. The trim removed 4 bases at V and 2 bases at J, leaving 9 bases unmatched. This CDR3 contains 17 residues. Germline lookup yields CDR1 SGHAT and CDR2 FQNNGV. CDR3 residues: CASSSYRGREAYNEQFF. The CDR3 DNA is TGTGCCAGCAGCTCCTATCGCGGGAGGGAGGCCTACAATGAGCAGTTCTTC.

Comments on this clone: Other DNA sequences from this sample encode an identical CDR3 as well. The chain joins TRBV18 to TRBJ1-1, with 9 bases matching TRBD1. V dropped 3 bases and J dropped 5; count of bases not matched to a gene: 4. The germline gives CDR1 KGHSH, CDR2 LQKENI. This CDR3 is 14 amino acids long. The CDR3 reads CASSPSQGATEAFF. In DNA form, the CDR3 reads TGTGCCAGCTCACCTTCACAGGGGGCAACTGAAGCTTTCTTT. The whole variable domain, filled in from reference TRBV18 and TRBJ1-1, reads NAGVMQNPRHLVRRRGQEARLRCSPMKGHSHVYWYRQLPEEGLKFMVYLQKENIIDESGMPKERFSAEFPKEGPSILRIQQVVRGDSAAYFCASSPSQGATEAFFGQGTRLTVV.

V is TRBV28 and J is TRBJ2-5; 10 bases line up with TRBD2. The CDR3 loop spans 17 amino acids. Germline V gene sequence: CDR1 MDHEN, CDR2 SYDVKM. The junction had 14 bases not matched to a gene; V was cut back by 6 bases and J by 4 bases. The CDR3 region has the DNA TGTGCCAGCAGGCGGAGTAGCGGGGGGCCAGTTAGAGAGACCCAGTACTTC. Amino acids: CASRRSSGGPVRETQYF.

The chain uses TRBV6-6 and TRBJ1-2, with 9 bases that match TRBD1. The CDR3 sequence is 14 residues long. Germline loops: CDR1 MNHNY, CDR2 SVGAGI (reference sequence). J gave up 5 bases and V 7 bases, and 8 bases lay outside the gene matches. In DNA form, the CDR3 reads TGTGCCAGCACATTCGACAGGGGGTTGTATGGCTACACCTTC. It yields the protein CASTFDRGLYGYTF.

The chain uses TRBV5-1 and TRBJ2-1; the match to TRBD1 covers 7 bases. J gave up 9 bases and V 0 bases, and 9 bases lay outside the gene matches. The CDR3 length is 15 residues. Looked up from germline, CDR1 is SGHRS and CDR2 is YFSETQ. CDR3 bases: TGCGCCAGCAGCTTGGGGGACAGTATCATCAGTGAGCAGTTCTTC. This encodes CASSLGDSIISEQFF.

The V and J genes are TRBV4-2 and TRBJ2-2, with TRBD2 identical over 10 bases. Germline assignment: CDR1 LGHNA and CDR2 YNFKEQ. This CDR3 spans 14 amino acids. The J segment lost 9 bases and the V segment lost 4 bases, leaving 5 bases of the junction unmatched. CDR3 nucleotide sequence: TGTGCCAGCAGCCGCGGGACTAGCGACCGGGAGCTGTTTTTT. Its protein is CASSRGTSDRELFF.

The chain is built from TRBV7-6 and TRBJ1-5; a possible D gene is TRBD1 (5 bases). The V end lost 1 base, the J end lost 3 bases, and 10 bases lay between the germline ends. The CDR3 loop spans 15 amino acids. Germline V CDR1 and CDR2: SGHVS, FNYEAQ. In DNA form, the CDR3 reads TGTGCCAGCAGCTTAGGCCAGGGTTTCAATCAGCCCCAGCATTTT. This gives the protein CASSLGQGFNQPQHF. Full variable domain (remainder filled in from reference TRBV7-6 and TRBJ1-5): GAGVSQSPRYKVTKRGQDVALRCDPISGHVSLYWYRQALGQGPEFLTYFNYEAQQDKSGLPNDRFSAERPEGSISTLTIQRTEQRDSAMYRCASSLGQGFNQPQHFGDGTRLSIL.

The gene calls are TRBV6-1 and TRBJ2-7; D possibly corresponds to TRBD1 (6 bases). CDR3 size: 14 residues. V was shortened by 2 bases and J by 5 bases, with 13 bases between the two germline ends. CDR1 is MNHNS and CDR2 is SASEGT in the germline V gene. The CDR3 region has the DNA TGTGCCAGCAGTGAACTTGGCAGGGGCCACGAGCAGTACTTC. Residues: CASSELGRGHEQYF.

This chain links TRBV30 with TRBJ1-2; D is unresolved. The V end lost 0 bases, the J end lost 4 bases, and 15 bases lay between the germline ends. This CDR3 contains 15 residues. From germline, CDR1 is GTSNPN and CDR2 SVGIG (reference sequence). The CDR3 DNA reads as TGTGCCTGGAGTGTAGTATTCGGGAGTACCTATGGCTACACCTTC. It specifies CAWSVVFGSTYGYTF.

The J gene is TRBJ2-2, the V gene TRBV2; 9 positions match TRBD2. Germline V gene lookup returns CDR1 SNHLY and CDR2 FYNNEI. This CDR3 contains 17 residues. The V gene end was trimmed by 2 bases and the J gene end by 5 bases; junction bases not matched to a gene: 9. The chain's CDR3 is CASSEILAGVGTGELFF. The DNA for the CDR3 is TGTGCCAGCAGTGAAATCTTAGCGGGAGTTGGGACCGGGGAGCTGTTTTTT.